The clone carrying this T cell receptor (beta chain) was counted once. Its antigen is not known. This table comes from immunoSEQ multiplex PCR, and its TCRdb copy is limited to in-frame clones, with some not included. Altogether fewer than 200,000 clones are present, approximately 86% being singletons, with the ten largest covering approximately 2.2%. Deletions cut 5 bases from V and 3 bases from J, with 10 bases between. Germline CDR1 is MNHEY and CDR2 is SMNVEV (reference sequence). This CDR3 has 13 residues. The sample comes from a study of cytomegalovirus exposure and HLA in healthy donors. At the level of the study: In a later analysis, it was reported that the approximately 120 validation repertoires had been produced on the same platform as the 500 to 850 repertoires belonging to the first cohort. General study findings and limits: Testing in vitro showed a few CMV-associated chains specific for CMV antigens.

This sequence joins TRBV27 and TRBJ1-1, with a possible D match to TRBD1 (5 bases). The receptor comes from a woman aged 18-30 years in good health and CMV-seronegative. Sequenced: PBMCs. In DNA, the CDR3 is TGTGCCAGCAGTATAGGGGTAGACACTGAAGCTTTCTTT. The encoded protein is CASSIGVDTEAFF.